Below are 16 T cell receptor beta chains sequenced from a single sample in a study of patients and donors after allogeneic stem cell transplantation. Via MiXCR, TCRdb re-called the RT-PCR reads, giving one row per CDR3 protein. The table lists approximately 7,100 distinct CDR3 sequences, around a tenth of them singletons. Input material: blood, either unsorted or a sorted T cell fraction (not recorded which). Receptors were obtained from a human donor who was either an allogeneic HSCT recipient or a stem cell or donor lymphocyte infusion donor (not recorded which). It is not recorded whose cells these are; they may come from a transplant donor.

This chain joins TRBV19 and TRBJ1-2; D gene uncertain. V dropped 5 bases and J dropped 8 bases, with 15 bases sitting between them. The germline V gene has CDR1 LNHDA and CDR2 SQIVND (reference sequence). This CDR3 is built from 13 residues. For the CDR3, the DNA is TGTGCCAGTAGTCCCCGTTCTGGCCGGGGCTACACCTTC. Residues: CASSPRSGRGYTF.

Judged by abundance, this clonotype is medium-sized. This chain links TRBV20-1 with TRBJ1-2, with D unclear. The CDR3 runs to 13 residues. Germline loops: CDR1 DFQATT, CDR2 SNEGSKA (reference sequence). The germline V and J ends were trimmed by 6 bases and 0 bases, with 11 bases remaining between them. The CDR3 nucleotides are TGCAGTGCCCGGGCTCCTCCTAACTATGGCTACACCTTC. Translation: CSARAPPNYGYTF.

This clonotype turned up a few times. This sequence joins TRBV19 and TRBJ1-2; 10 bases align to TRBD1. The CDR3 is 12 amino acids. Germline V gene lookup returns CDR1 LNHDA and CDR2 SQIVND (reference sequence). The ends lost 8 bases at V and 4 bases at J; junction bases unmatched: 1. The CDR3, as DNA: TGTGCCAGTGGGACAGGGGCCTATGGCTACACCTTC. Amino acids: CASGTGAYGYTF.

This clonotype was found a few times. This rearrangement joins TRBV25-1 to TRBJ2-5; no firm D call. The CDR3 is made up of 12 amino acids. Germline V gene lookup returns CDR1 MGHDK and CDR2 SYGVNS. V was shortened by 1 base and J by 4 bases, with 4 bases between the two germline ends. The CDR3 coding sequence is TGTGCCAGCAGTGAATTGGGAGAGACCCAGTACTTC. Protein product: CASSELGETQYF.

This chain connects TRBV10-3 to TRBJ2-7; TRBD2 matches 10 bases. V shed 2 bases and J 3 bases; nucleotides not matched to a gene: 7. CDR1 and CDR2 from the germline V gene are ENHRY and SYGVKD. The CDR3 has 16 residues. CDR3 sequence: CAISETTRLAGYEQYF. The CDR3 nucleotides are TGTGCCATCAGTGAGACCACGCGACTAGCGGGCTACGAGCAGTACTTC.

V gene TRBV30 combines with J gene TRBJ2-2; D ambiguous. CDR3 length: 15 amino acids. Trimming left V 0 bases short and J 3 bases short, with 11 bases between. Germline V CDR1 and CDR2: GTSNPN, SVGIG (reference sequence). The CDR3 sequence: CAWSVGGSYTGELFF. As DNA, the CDR3 is TGTGCCTGGAGTGTAGGTGGCAGCTACACCGGGGAGCTGTTTTTT.

The CDR3 protein is CASSLAKDRSWGTEAFF. The CDR3 DNA reads as TGCGCCAGCAGCTTGGCCAAGGACAGAAGCTGGGGCACTGAAGCTTTCTTT. The V call is TRBV5-1, the J call TRBJ1-1; D perhaps matches TRBD1 (6 bases). V lost 0 bases, J lost 4 bases, and 19 bases lay in between. Per the germline V gene, CDR1 is SGHRS and CDR2 is YFSETQ. The CDR3 is 17 residues long.

The chain employs TRBV20-1 and TRBJ1-1; TRBD1 matches at 8 bases. The CDR3 has 13 amino acids. J gave up 11 bases and V 0 bases, and 8 bases lay outside the gene matches. CDR1 is DFQATT, CDR2 SNEGSKA, per germline (reference sequence). This CDR3 is CSARDGQGARAFF. Here the CDR3 DNA reads TGCAGTGCTAGAGATGGGCAGGGGGCTAGGGCTTTCTTT.

Remarks on this clonotype: The junction does not match germline at one end; this may be a read error. V is TRBV7-9 and J is TRBJ1-1; D ambiguous. CDR3 length: 13 amino acids. Germline CDR1 is SEHNR and CDR2 is FQNEAQ (reference sequence). CDR3: CACSLMTIVTAFF. As DNA, the CDR3 is TGTGCCTGCAGCTTAATGACCATAGTCACCGCTTTCTTT.

This clonotype was seen ten or more times. The rearrangement joins TRBV2 to TRBJ2-7; 8 bases are a match to TRBD1. With V trimmed by 6 bases and J by 4 bases, 5 bases remained unmatched. The CDR3 covers 13 residues. CDR1 and CDR2 from the germline V gene are SNHLY and FYNNEI. The CDR3 DNA follows: TGTGCCAGCAGCGGGGACAGGCCATACGAGCAGTACTTC. It encodes CASSGDRPYEQYF.

V usage is TRBV20-1 and J usage is TRBJ1-1; no clear D. The V end lost 1 base, the J end lost 7 bases, and 10 bases lay between the germline ends. CDR1 DFQATT and CDR2 SNEGSKA come from the germline V gene (reference sequence). The CDR3 runs 12 residues. The CDR3 DNA follows: TGCAGTGCTAGAGGGTTTCGGGGTGAAGCTTTCTTT. Its protein is CSARGFRGEAFF.

The gene calls are TRBV5-1 and TRBJ1-1; possibly TRBD1 for D (6 bases). Per the germline V gene, CDR1 is SGHRS and CDR2 is YFSETQ. V was trimmed by 1 base and J by 1 base, leaving 8 bases between them. The CDR3 contains 14 residues. CDR3 sequence reads: CASSLSGANTEAFF. As DNA, the CDR3 is TGCGCCAGCAGCTTGTCAGGGGCGAACACTGAAGCTTTCTTT.

This clonotype appeared a few times. This chain uses TRBV10-3 with TRBJ2-7, with 8 bases aligning to TRBD1. The ends lost 2 bases at V and 1 base at J; junction bases unmatched: 7. Per germline, CDR1 ENHRY and CDR2 SYGVKD. This CDR3 spans 16 amino acids. The CDR3 sequence: CAISEPAGGASYEQYF. CDR3 DNA sequence: TGTGCCATCAGTGAGCCGGCAGGGGGCGCTTCCTACGAGCAGTACTTC.

The chain uses TRBV19 and TRBJ1-1; D uncertain. The germline V gene has CDR1 LNHDA and CDR2 SQIVND (reference sequence). V dropped 5 bases and J dropped 1 base, with 17 bases sitting between them. The CDR3 is made up of 16 amino acids. The CDR3 DNA is TGTGCCAGTAGTTCGGCCCACGCTCGACCGAACACTGAAGCTTTCTTT. Amino acid sequence: CASSSAHARPNTEAFF. Full variable domain (rest looked up from reference TRBV19 and TRBJ1-1): DGGITQSPKYLFRKEGQNVTLSCEQNLNHDAMYWYRQDPGQGLRLIYYSQIVNDFQKGDIAEGYSVSREKKESFPLTVTSAQKNPTAFYLCASSSAHARPNTEAFFGQGTRLTVV.

This clonotype occurred many times. In DNA, the CDR3 is TGCGCCAGCAGCACTCAGGGGAACACTGAAGCTTTCTTT. This sequence encodes CASSTQGNTEAFF. The rearrangement links TRBV10-2 to TRBJ1-1, with D maybe TRBD1 (5 bases). Trimming stripped 6 bases from V and 1 base from J, with 9 bases between. In germline, CDR1 is WSHSY, CDR2 SAAADI. The CDR3 loop spans 13 amino acids.

This clonotype has only a few counts. The J gene is TRBJ2-7, the V gene TRBV29-1, with TRBD1 matching over 8 bases. The CDR3 is made up of 15 amino acids. Germline V gene sequence: CDR1 SQVTM, CDR2 ANQGSEA. The trim removed 5 bases at V and 1 base at J, leaving 10 bases unmatched. CDR3: CSVQGVQGVSYEQYF. CDR3 coding DNA: TGCAGCGTTCAAGGGGTACAGGGGGTGTCCTACGAGCAGTACTTC.